This record looks at one T cell receptor beta chain sequence and its context. Its antigen is unidentified. This specimen comes from a study of cytomegalovirus exposure and HLA in healthy donors. The study's findings and limits: In a later analysis, an Asian-associated ancestry cluster reportedly showed fewer N-insertions than the roughly 700-donor mean. Later on, an analysis tied approximately 15,000 TCR beta sequences to HLA alleles at 0.05 false discovery rate.

Primers included in the PCR were 60 Vbeta and 13 Jbeta primers. Profiled with immunoSEQ multiplex PCR; TCRdb holds only in-frame clones, not every one. The sample shows 100,000 to 150,000 clones, around 78% of them seen only once. The CDR3 is made up of 14 amino acids. V gave up 6 bases and J gave up 3 bases, with 12 bases separating them. Looked up from germline, CDR1 is MNHNS and CDR2 is SASEGT. This TCR came from a woman aged 50 to 60 in good health and CMV-seronegative. The sequencing input was PBMCs. The rearrangement joins TRBV6-1 to TRBJ1-3; TRBD1 might be the D (6 bases). In DNA, the CDR3 is TGTGCCAGCAGCACACAGGGTGGTGGAAACACCATATATTTT. Amino acid sequence: CASSTQGGGNTIYF.